The 5 T cell receptor beta chains below were found in one sample sequenced in a study of blood T cell repertoires in COVID-19. The method was immunoSEQ multiplex PCR; TCRdb's version includes in-frame clones alone and lacks a portion of them. The table lists 55,000 to 80,000 clones, around 87% of them singletons. Input material: peripheral blood. The source is a human donor in a cohort sampled during active COVID-19.

The rearrangement uses TRBV11-1 and TRBJ2-1; TRBD2 matches 8 bases. With 1 base clipped from V and 3 bases from J, the junction kept 5 bases outside the gene matches. This CDR3 comprises 16 residues. Germline CDR1 reads SGHAT; CDR2 reads FQDESV (reference sequence). Written as DNA, the CDR3 is TGTGCCAGCAGCTTAGAGGGCGGGGGGATCTACAATGAGCAGTTCTTC. Translation gives CASSLEGGGIYNEQFF.

In its sample, this clone was seen a few times. V and J are TRBV28 and TRBJ1-1; D call uncertain. Germline CDR1 MDHEN, CDR2 SYDVKM. The V and J ends lost 3 bases and 5 bases respectively, with 13 bases between them. The CDR3 is made up of 14 amino acids. CDR3 sequence (DNA): TGTGCCAGCAGTTTGCCTACCGGGAGAACTGAAGCTTTCTTT. Its protein product is CASSLPTGRTEAFF.

The genes are TRBV5-4 and TRBJ2-1; maybe TRBD2 (5 bases). Germline CDR1 and CDR2: SGHNT and YYREEE (reference sequence). CDR3 length: 12 residues. Trimming removed 1 base from V and 7 bases from J, with 6 bases in between. CDR3 protein: CASSLTGNEQFF. The CDR3 DNA reads TGTGCCAGCAGCTTGACGGGGAATGAGCAGTTCTTC.

The DNA of the CDR3 is TGCGCCAGCAGCCGCGGGGGGCAGGGGAACACTGAAGCTTTCTTT. Its translation is CASSRGGQGNTEAFF. The V call is TRBV4-1, the J call TRBJ1-1; a possible D gene is TRBD1 (6 bases). Germline-derived CDR1 and CDR2 are MGHRA and YSYEKL. This CDR3 is built from 15 residues. V lost 4 bases to trimming and J lost 1 base, with 13 bases between them.

V and J are TRBV7-2 and TRBJ2-1; TRBD2 agrees at 7 bases. Trimming took 1 base from V and 2 from J; bases not matched to a gene: 5. CDR1 is SGHTA, CDR2 FQGNSA, per germline. There are 16 residues in the CDR3. The CDR3 loop reads CASSLDGGVTYNEQFF. CDR3 nucleotide sequence: TGTGCCAGCAGCTTAGATGGGGGGGTAACCTACAATGAGCAGTTCTTC.